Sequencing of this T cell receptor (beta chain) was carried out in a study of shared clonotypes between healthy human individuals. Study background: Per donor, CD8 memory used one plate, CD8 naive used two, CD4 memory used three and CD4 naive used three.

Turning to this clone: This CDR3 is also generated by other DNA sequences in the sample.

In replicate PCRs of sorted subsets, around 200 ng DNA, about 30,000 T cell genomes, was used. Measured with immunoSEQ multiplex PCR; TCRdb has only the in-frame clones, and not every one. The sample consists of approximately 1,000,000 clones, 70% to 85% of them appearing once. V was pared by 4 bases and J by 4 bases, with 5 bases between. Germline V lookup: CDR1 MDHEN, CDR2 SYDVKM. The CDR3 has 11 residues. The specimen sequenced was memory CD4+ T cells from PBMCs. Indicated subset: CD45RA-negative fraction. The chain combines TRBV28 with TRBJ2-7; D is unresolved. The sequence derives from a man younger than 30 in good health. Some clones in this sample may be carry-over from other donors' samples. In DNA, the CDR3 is TGTGCCAGCAGTTCTAATTACGAGCAGTACTTC. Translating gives CASSSNYEQYF.